Below, 3 T cell receptor beta chains from the same sample are listed, as sequenced in a study of T cell clonality in common variable immunodeficiency. Data came from immunoSEQ multiplex PCR; TCRdb stores just in-frame clones and leaves some out. This sample has 50,000 to 65,000 clones, each found more than once. The specimen sequenced was peripheral blood mononuclear cells. The receptor set was obtained from a person aged 18 to 69 in good health.

This clone was detected ten times or more. The read gets to within 3 residues of the CDR3 end, and the germline J gene fills in the rest. The V gene is TRBV12-3 or TRBV12-4, the J gene TRBJ1-2; D uncertain. The CDR3 contains 16 residues. V lost 8 bases and J lost 3, with 22 bases in between. The CDR3 bases that were read are TGTGCCAGCTCCCGGGGAGGGTCGCAGTCGGACTATGGC. As protein: CASSRGGSQSDYG. The entire CDR3 sequence reads CASSRGGSQSDYGYTF.

This clone has ten or more counts. The junction departs from germline at one end; a sequencing error may be responsible. The read ends 3 residues shy of where the CDR3 ends; the end is completed using the germline J gene. V and J are TRBV4-2 and TRBJ2-3; the D gene is possibly TRBD2 (6 bases). CDR1 LGHNA and CDR2 YNFKEQ come from the germline V gene. This CDR3 comprises 17 residues. The covered CDR3 bases are TGCGCCAGCAGCCAAGAAGAGGTCGGGAGCGGGCGCGATACG. It translates to CASSQEEVGSGRDT. In full, the CDR3 is CASSQEEVGSGRDTQYF.

This clone appeared many times. From the germline J gene comes the end of the CDR3, since the read stops 3 residues before it. The chain combines TRBV19 with TRBJ1-1; 8 bases align to TRBD1. CDR3 length equals 15 residues. V was clipped by 7 bases and J by 0 bases; unmatched bases: 7. Germline V gene sequence: CDR1 LNHDA, CDR2 SQIVND (reference sequence). The CDR3 is CASTRQTGVNTEAFF. The DNA read from the CDR3 is TGTGCCAGTACTCGACAGACAGGGGTGAACACTGAA.